The present T cell receptor beta chain was sequenced within a study of cytomegalovirus exposure and HLA in healthy donors. Trimming removed 6 bases from V and 0 bases from J; junction bases left unmatched: 6. The V gene's germline CDR1 is SGHRS and CDR2 YFSETQ. The CDR3 covers 15 residues. A multiplex PCR was run with 60 Vbeta primers and 13 Jbeta primers. TCRdb's table, derived via immunoSEQ multiplex PCR, lists solely in-frame clones and lacks some. The sample holds 95,000 to 150,000 clones; under 80% are singletons and the top ten take about 32%. Points from the study as a whole: The authors judged a highly shared variant cluster likely a sequencing artifact.

Comment on this clone: Its antigen is as yet unknown.

The clonotype originates from a man between 60 and 70 years old in good health and CMV-seropositive. The chain joins TRBV5-1 to TRBJ2-3, with 8 positions matching TRBD2. The sequenced material came from PBMCs. In nucleotides, the CDR3 is TGCGCCAGCAAGGTGGCTAGCGGGAGCACAGATACGCAGTATTTT. It yields the protein CASKVASGSTDTQYF. The entire variable domain, with the rest obtained from reference TRBV5-1 and TRBJ2-3, is as follows: KAGVTQTPRYLIKTRGQQVTLSCSPISGHRSVSWYQQTPGQGLQFLFEYFSETQRNKGNFPGRFSGRQFSNSRSEMNVSTLELGDSALYLCASKVASGSTDTQYFGPGTRLTVL.